Reported below is one TCR beta chain. Its cognate antigen has yet to be identified. Per-base quality was not reported, and no clone a single base away is much larger than it. The same CDR3 arises from other DNA sequences in this sample as well. CDR1 LNHDA and CDR2 SQIVND are derived from the germline V gene (reference sequence). The cysteine opens and the phenylalanine closes a CDR3 of 14 amino acids. The read is trimmed to its CDR3 DNA, 42 bases read in frame from base 1. V is cut by 1 base and J by 1 base, and the space between the germline ends is 7 bases. The sample comes from a study of control samples from healthy donors and cancer patients (dated by TCRdb to 2018 to 2021). Libraries were prepared through the immunoSEQ multiplex PCR assay. This immuneACCESS table, as held by TCRdb, lists in-frame sequences with V and J called but not all clones. Of the missing ones, under half trace to an unresolved V gene in checked studies; the others have no known cause. The sample profile shows over 150,000 clones; about 94% of them were found once. Around 15% of the sample belongs to the ten largest clones.

Sequencing was carried out using PBMCs. The chain employs TRBV19 and TRBJ1-1; TRBD1 might be the D gene, on 5 matching bases. The origin of this receptor is a man in his fifties or sixties with colorectal cancer. The DNA reads as follows: TGTGCCAGTAGTATAGGTCAGGGGAACACTGAAGCTTTCTTT. It codes for CASSIGQGNTEAFF.